The entry below describes one T cell receptor (beta chain). A junction boundary mismatches the germline segment, possibly from a read error. These data come from a study of tumor and adjacent non-tumor tissue in lung cancer. In the study overall: On average, productive TCRbeta reads reached roughly 4.2 million per sample.

A modified ARM-PCR protocol with three rounds of nested PCR amplified TCRbeta. Via MiXCR, TCRdb re-called the multiplex PCR reads, giving one row per CDR3 protein. The table shows around 57,000 distinct CDR3 sequences, with about 55% occurring only once. Germline-derived CDR1 and CDR2 are MDHEN and SYDVKM. The CDR3 covers 15 residues. The template was RNA from unsorted bulk tissue. Distant lung tissue was collected more than 3 cm away from the tumor edge. The specimen sequenced was distant non-tumor lung tissue. The clonotype originates from a man aged 65 to 79 with non-small cell lung cancer. The rearrangement uses TRBV28 and TRBJ1-6; unclear D gene. This chain's CDR3 is CASISPQSYNSPPHF. CDR3 nucleotide sequence: TGTGCCAGCATCTCACCCCAGTCCTATAATTCACCCCCCCACTTT.